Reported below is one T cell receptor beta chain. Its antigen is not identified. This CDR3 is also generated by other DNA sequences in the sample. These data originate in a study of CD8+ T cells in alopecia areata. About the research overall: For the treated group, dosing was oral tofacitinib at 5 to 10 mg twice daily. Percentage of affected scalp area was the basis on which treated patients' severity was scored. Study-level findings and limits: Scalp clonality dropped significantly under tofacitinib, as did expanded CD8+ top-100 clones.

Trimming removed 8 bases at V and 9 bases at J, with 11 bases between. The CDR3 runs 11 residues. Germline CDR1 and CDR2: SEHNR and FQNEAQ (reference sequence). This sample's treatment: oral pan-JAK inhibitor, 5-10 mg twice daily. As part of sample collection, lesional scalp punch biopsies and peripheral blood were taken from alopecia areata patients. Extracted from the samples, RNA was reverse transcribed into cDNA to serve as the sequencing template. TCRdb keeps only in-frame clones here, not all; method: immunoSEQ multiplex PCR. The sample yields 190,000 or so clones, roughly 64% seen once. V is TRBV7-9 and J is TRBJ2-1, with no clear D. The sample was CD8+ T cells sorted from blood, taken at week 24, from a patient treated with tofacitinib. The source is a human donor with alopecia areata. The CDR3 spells CASSLGSEQFF. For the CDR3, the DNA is TGTGCCAGCTCTTTGGGAAGTGAGCAGTTCTTC.